This is a list of T cell receptor beta chains from one sample in a study of blood T cell repertoires in COVID-19. The data were produced by immunoSEQ multiplex PCR, yet TCRdb's version contains in-frame clones alone and is incomplete. The sample includes 200,000 or so clones, about nine tenths of them seen just once. The sample consisted of peripheral blood. These receptors were collected from a woman in her 70s with acute or convalescent COVID-19. Both conserved end residues are part of each CDR3. The D gene is left open where the match is weak. Not all rows give a size; the values are once, few, many and, for expanded clones, a class.

D gene,J gene,clone size,V gene,CDR3 protein,CDR3 DNA
TRBD1,TRBJ2-7,-,TRBV15,CATRPPGTDNYEQYF,TGTGCCACCAGACCGCCCGGGACAGACAACTACGAGCAGTACTTC
TRBD1,TRBJ1-1,few,TRBV5-4,CASSLRDRYEAFF,TGTGCCAGCAGCTTGAGGGACAGGTATGAAGCTTTCTTT
-,TRBJ1-5,-,TRBV14,CASSQAQEGTAEQPQHF,TGTGCCAGCAGCCAAGCGCAGGAAGGTACAGCGGAACAGCCCCAGCATTTT
-,TRBJ2-5,-,TRBV19,CASSSRGSETQYF,TGTGCCAGTAGTTCCAGGGGTTCGGAGACCCAGTACTTC
TRBD1,TRBJ1-1,-,TRBV5-1,CASSLNAGGTEAFF,TGCGCCAGCAGCTTGAACGCAGGGGGTACTGAAGCTTTCTTT
-,TRBJ2-3,-,TRBV27,CASSPSWGPTDTQYF,TGTGCCAGCAGTCCCTCCTGGGGCCCCACAGATACGCAGTATTTT
-,TRBJ2-2,-,TRBV24-1,CATSAQGTGELFF,TGTGCCACCAGTGCTCAGGGGACCGGGGAGCTGTTTTTT
-,TRBJ2-1,-,TRBV2,CASSDVRTAQGVQFF,TGTGCCAGCAGTGATGTCCGGACAGCCCAGGGTGTGCAGTTCTTC
TRBD1,TRBJ2-5,-,TRBV19,CASSLQGAQETQYF,TGTGCCAGTAGTCTCCAGGGGGCTCAAGAGACCCAGTACTTC
-,TRBJ1-4,-,TRBV4-2,CASSQRTGDEKLFF,TGTGCCAGCAGCCAGAGAACGGGGGATGAAAAACTGTTTTTT
TRBD1,TRBJ1-5,-,TRBV5-5,CASSLPGGQPQHF,TGTGCCAGCAGCTTGCCAGGGGGTCAGCCCCAGCATTTT
-,TRBJ2-1,-,TRBV15,CATSRSLGLENEQFF,TGTGCCACCAGCAGAAGCCTAGGACTCGAGAATGAGCAGTTCTTC
TRBD1,TRBJ2-6,-,TRBV25-1,CASSRSGQGSSGANVLTF,TGTGCCAGCAGTCGATCGGGACAGGGGTCGTCTGGGGCCAACGTCCTGACTTTC
-,TRBJ2-1,once,TRBV6-5,CASSYELAFDNEQFF,TGTGCCAGCAGTTACGAACTAGCCTTCGACAATGAGCAGTTCTTC
TRBD2,TRBJ2-2,-,TRBV19,CASKNGRADTGELFF,TGTGCCAGTAAGAACGGGAGGGCCGACACCGGGGAGCTGTTTTTT
TRBD2,TRBJ2-1,-,TRBV13,CASSLNGLAGLEQFF,TGTGCCAGCAGCTTAAACGGACTAGCGGGACTTGAGCAGTTCTTC
TRBD1,TRBJ2-6,-,TRBV11-2,CASSSDRAAGANVLTF,TGTGCCAGCAGCTCGGACAGGGCCGCTGGGGCCAACGTCCTGACTTTC
-,TRBJ1-3,-,TRBV7-9,CASSLLGAEGNTIYF,TGTGCCAGCAGCTTATTAGGGGCAGAAGGAAACACCATATATTTT
TRBD1,TRBJ1-2,-,TRBV19,CASRTGDYGYTF,TGTGCCAGTAGAACAGGGGACTATGGCTACACCTTC
-,TRBJ2-4,-,TRBV4-2,CASSQDLPAKNIQYF,TGTGCCAGCAGCCAAGATCTCCCAGCCAAAAACATTCAGTACTTC
TRBD2,TRBJ2-5,-,TRBV29-1,CSVVSSGGQETQYF,TGCAGCGTTGTGAGTAGCGGGGGCCAAGAGACCCAGTACTTC
TRBD2,TRBJ2-5,-,TRBV28,CASSSPAGGRRRETQYF,TGTGCCAGCAGTTCTCCCGCGGGCGGGAGGAGAAGGGAGACCCAGTACTTC
TRBD1,TRBJ1-5,-,TRBV7-9,CASSVSGTGTSNQPQHF,TGTGCCAGCAGCGTCTCCGGGACAGGGACCTCCAATCAGCCCCAGCATTTT
-,TRBJ1-1,-,TRBV19,CASRRNREEAFF,TGTGCCAGTAGGAGAAACAGGGAGGAAGCTTTCTTT
-,TRBJ2-5,-,TRBV28,CASSFSLDIRETQYF,TGTGCCAGCAGTTTCTCACTAGATATTAGGGAGACCCAGTACTTC
TRBD1,TRBJ2-1,few,TRBV9,CASSEQGDNEQFF,TGTGCCAGCAGCGAACAGGGGGACAATGAGCAGTTCTTC
-,TRBJ2-5,-,TRBV9,CASSVGAALYF,TGTGCCAGCAGCGTAGGCGCGGCACTTTACTTC
-,TRBJ1-2,-,TRBV6-1,CASSEGVLRVGGYTF,TGTGCCAGCAGTGAAGGGGTCCTGAGGGTAGGCGGCTACACCTTC
TRBD1,TRBJ1-4,-,TRBV2,CASSEEGGQGWEKLFF,TGTGCCAGCAGCGAAGAAGGGGGACAGGGTTGGGAAAAACTGTTTTTT
-,TRBJ2-5,once,TRBV7-2,CASSPDSELGETQYF,TGTGCCAGCAGCCCCGACAGCGAACTCGGGGAGACCCAGTACTTC
TRBD2,TRBJ2-3,-,TRBV19,CASSDPSGGATDTQYF,TGTGCCAGTAGTGATCCGAGCGGGGGGGCCACAGATACGCAGTATTTT
-,TRBJ1-1,-,TRBV9,CASSVASNTEAFF,TGTGCCAGCAGCGTAGCATCGAACACTGAAGCTTTCTTT
-,TRBJ1-4,-,TRBV20-1,CSAREHEKLFF,TGCAGTGCTAGGGAGCATGAAAAACTGTTTTTT
-,TRBJ1-4,-,TRBV19,CASSSSVNEKLFF,TGTGCCAGTAGTAGCAGTGTTAATGAAAAACTGTTTTTT
-,TRBJ1-5,-,TRBV18,CASSPRFNQPQHF,TGTGCCAGCTCACCGAGGTTCAATCAGCCCCAGCATTTT
TRBD2,TRBJ2-7,-,TRBV6-2/TRBV6-3,CASSYPGRSYEQYF,TGTGCCAGCAGTTACCCCGGGAGGTCCTACGAGCAGTACTTC
TRBD1,TRBJ1-2,-,TRBV6-4,CASSAVGQGRGYTF,TGTGCCAGCAGTGCTGTTGGACAGGGGCGAGGCTACACCTTC
-,TRBJ1-2,few,TRBV15,CATSRDRGAYYGYTF,TGTGCCACCAGCAGAGATCGGGGGGCCTACTATGGCTACACCTTC
-,TRBJ1-2,-,TRBV10-3,CAITEEVYYGYTF,TGTGCCATCACCGAGGAAGTATACTATGGCTACACCTTC
TRBD1,TRBJ1-4,-,TRBV3-1/TRBV3-2,CASSQDLGTGSEKLFF,TGTGCCAGCAGCCAAGATCTGGGGACAGGGAGTGAAAAACTGTTTTTT
-,TRBJ1-2,-,TRBV28,CASSGYGYTF,TGTGCCTCCTCAGGGTATGGCTACACCTTC